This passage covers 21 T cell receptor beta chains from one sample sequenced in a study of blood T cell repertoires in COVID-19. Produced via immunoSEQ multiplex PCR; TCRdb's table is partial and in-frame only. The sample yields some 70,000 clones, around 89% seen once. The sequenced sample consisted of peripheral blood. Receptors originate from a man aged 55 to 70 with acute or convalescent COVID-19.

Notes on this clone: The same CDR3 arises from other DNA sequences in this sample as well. The CDR3 DNA reads as TGCGCCAGCAGCTCAGGACAGGGGAACACTGAAGCTTTCTTT. Translation: CASSSGQGNTEAFF. The chain combines TRBV5-1 with TRBJ1-1, with 8 bases aligning to TRBD1. Germline V gives CDR1 SGHRS, CDR2 YFSETQ. The junction had 2 bases not matched to a gene; V was cut back by 3 bases and J by 1 base. This CDR3 is built from 14 residues.

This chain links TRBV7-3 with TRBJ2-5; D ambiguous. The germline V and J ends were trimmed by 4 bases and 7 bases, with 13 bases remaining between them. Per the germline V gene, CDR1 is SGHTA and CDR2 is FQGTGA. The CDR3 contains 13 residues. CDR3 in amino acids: CASSYTDLGTQYF. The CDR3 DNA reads TGTGCCAGCAGCTACACAGACCTCGGGACCCAGTACTTC.

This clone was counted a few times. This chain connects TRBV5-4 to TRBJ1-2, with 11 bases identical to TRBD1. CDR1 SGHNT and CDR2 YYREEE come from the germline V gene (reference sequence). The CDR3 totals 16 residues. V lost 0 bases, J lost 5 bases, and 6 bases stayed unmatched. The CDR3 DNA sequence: TGTGCCAGCAGCTTGGGGGCCGGACAGGGGGCTTATGGCTACACCTTC. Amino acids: CASSLGAGQGAYGYTF.

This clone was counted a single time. The CDR3 DNA is TGTGCCAGCAGACTAGGACAGGGGGCAAACGAGCAGTACTTC. Its translation is CASRLGQGANEQYF. V and J are TRBV6-6 and TRBJ2-7; 11 positions match TRBD1. Germline trimming cut 6 bases from V and 5 bases from J; bases unmatched to any gene: 6. CDR3 length: 14 amino acids. Germline V CDR1 and CDR2: MNHNY, SVGAGI (reference sequence).

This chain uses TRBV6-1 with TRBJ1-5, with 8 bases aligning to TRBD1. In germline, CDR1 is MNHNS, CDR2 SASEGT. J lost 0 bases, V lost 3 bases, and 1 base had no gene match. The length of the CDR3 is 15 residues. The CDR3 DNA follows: TGTGCCAGCAGTGAGGGACAGGTTAGCAATCAGCCCCAGCATTTT. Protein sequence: CASSEGQVSNQPQHF.

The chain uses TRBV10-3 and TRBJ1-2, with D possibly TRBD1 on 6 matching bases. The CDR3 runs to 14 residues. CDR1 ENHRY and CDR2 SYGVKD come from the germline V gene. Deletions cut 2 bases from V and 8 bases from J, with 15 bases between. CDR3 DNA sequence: TGTGCCATCAGTGAGCTGTCAGGGGATTTGGGCTACACCTTC. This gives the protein CAISELSGDLGYTF.

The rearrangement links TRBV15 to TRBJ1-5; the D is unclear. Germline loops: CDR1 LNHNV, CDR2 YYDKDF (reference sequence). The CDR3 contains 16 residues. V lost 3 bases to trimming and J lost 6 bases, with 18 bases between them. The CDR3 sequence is CATSSPGSGSSQPQHF. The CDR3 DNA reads TGTGCCACCAGCAGTCCGGGATCGGGCTCTAGTCAGCCCCAGCATTTT.

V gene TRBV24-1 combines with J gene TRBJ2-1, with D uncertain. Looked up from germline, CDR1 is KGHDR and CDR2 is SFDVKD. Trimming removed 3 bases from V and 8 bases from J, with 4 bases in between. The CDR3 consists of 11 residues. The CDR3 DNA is TGTGCCACCAGTGATCGGTATGAGCAGTTCTTC. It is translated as CATSDRYEQFF.

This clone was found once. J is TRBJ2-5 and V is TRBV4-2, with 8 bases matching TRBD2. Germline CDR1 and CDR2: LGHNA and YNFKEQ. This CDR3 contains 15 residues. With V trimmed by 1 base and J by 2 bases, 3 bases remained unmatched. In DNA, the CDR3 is TGTGCCAGCAGCCAAGGGGCGGGAGGTCAAGAGACCCAGTACTTC. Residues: CASSQGAGGQETQYF.

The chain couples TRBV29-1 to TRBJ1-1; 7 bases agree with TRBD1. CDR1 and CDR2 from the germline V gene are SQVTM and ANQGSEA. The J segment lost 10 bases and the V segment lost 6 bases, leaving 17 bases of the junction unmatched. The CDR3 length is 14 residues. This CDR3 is CSVGQEPLSVGAFF. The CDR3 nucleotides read TGCAGCGTCGGACAGGAGCCCCTCAGCGTCGGAGCTTTCTTT.

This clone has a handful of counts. In DNA form, the CDR3 reads TGTGCCAGCAGCGTAGTCCAGACTCTCTCTGGAAACACCATATATTTT. It codes for CASSVVQTLSGNTIYF. This rearrangement joins TRBV9 to TRBJ1-3; D not resolved. Trimming took off 0 bases at V and 0 bases at J, with 10 bases between the two ends. From germline, CDR1 is SGDLS and CDR2 YYNGEE. The CDR3 loop spans 16 amino acids.

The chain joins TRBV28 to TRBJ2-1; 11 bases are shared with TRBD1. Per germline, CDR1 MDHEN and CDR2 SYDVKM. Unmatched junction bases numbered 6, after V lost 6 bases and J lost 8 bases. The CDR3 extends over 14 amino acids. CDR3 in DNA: TGTGCCAGCAGGCGGACAGGGGGCTCTGATGAGCAGTTCTTC. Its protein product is CASRRTGGSDEQFF.

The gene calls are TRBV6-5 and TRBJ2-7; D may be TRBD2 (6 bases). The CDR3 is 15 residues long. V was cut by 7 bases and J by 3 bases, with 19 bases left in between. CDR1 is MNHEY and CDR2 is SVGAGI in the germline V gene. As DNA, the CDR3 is TGTGCCAGCATTCGGGACTCGACACTTTTCTACGAGCAGTACTTC. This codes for CASIRDSTLFYEQYF.

CDR3 bases: TGTGCCACCAGCAGAGATCCTAGCGGGATTACCGGGGAGCTGTTTTTT. Amino acids: CATSRDPSGITGELFF. This rearrangement joins TRBV15 to TRBJ2-2; 9 nucleotides line up with TRBD2. J was trimmed by 5 bases and V by 0 bases; bases with no gene match: 4. The CDR3 runs to 16 residues. Germline assignment: CDR1 LNHNV and CDR2 YYDKDF (reference sequence).

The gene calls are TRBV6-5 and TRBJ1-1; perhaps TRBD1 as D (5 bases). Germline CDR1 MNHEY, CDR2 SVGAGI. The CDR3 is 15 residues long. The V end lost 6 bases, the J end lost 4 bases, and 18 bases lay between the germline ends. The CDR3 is CASSRVTGAATEAFF. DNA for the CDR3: TGTGCCAGCAGCCGCGTCACAGGTGCTGCCACTGAAGCTTTCTTT.

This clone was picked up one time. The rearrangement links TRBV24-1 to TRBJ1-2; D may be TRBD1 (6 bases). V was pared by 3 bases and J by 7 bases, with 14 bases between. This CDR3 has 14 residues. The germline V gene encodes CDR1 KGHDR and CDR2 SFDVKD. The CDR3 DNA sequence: TGTGCCACCAGTGATAGGGACAATCTCGGTGGCTACACCTTC. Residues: CATSDRDNLGGYTF.

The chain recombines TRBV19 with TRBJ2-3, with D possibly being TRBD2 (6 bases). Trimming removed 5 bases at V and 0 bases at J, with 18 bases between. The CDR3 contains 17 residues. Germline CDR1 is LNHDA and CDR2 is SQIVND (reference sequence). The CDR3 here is CASSLLTTGTSTDTQYF. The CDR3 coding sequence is TGTGCCAGTAGTTTACTAACCACCGGGACTAGCACAGATACGCAGTATTTT.

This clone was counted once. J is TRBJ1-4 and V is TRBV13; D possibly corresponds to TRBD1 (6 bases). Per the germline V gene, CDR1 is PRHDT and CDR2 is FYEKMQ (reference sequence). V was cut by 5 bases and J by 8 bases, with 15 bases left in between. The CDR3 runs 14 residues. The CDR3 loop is CASSLTGFREKLFF. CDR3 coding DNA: TGTGCCAGCAGCCTCACAGGGTTTCGGGAAAAACTGTTTTTT.

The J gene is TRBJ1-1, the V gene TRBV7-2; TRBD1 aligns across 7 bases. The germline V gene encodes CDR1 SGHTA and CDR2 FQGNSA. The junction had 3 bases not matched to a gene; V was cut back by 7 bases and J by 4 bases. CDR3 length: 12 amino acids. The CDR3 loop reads CASNRDSTEAFF. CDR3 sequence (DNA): TGTGCCAGCAACCGGGACAGCACTGAAGCTTTCTTT.

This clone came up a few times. CDR3 sequence reads: CASSLTVETQYF. The CDR3 DNA reads as TGTGCCAGCAGCTTAACGGTCGAGACCCAGTACTTC. The J gene is TRBJ2-5, the V gene TRBV7-9; D remains unclear. The germline V gene has CDR1 SEHNR and CDR2 FQNEAQ (reference sequence). The CDR3 has 12 amino acids. Trimming cost V 2 bases and J 5 bases, with 6 bases left between them.

CDR3 coding DNA: TGTGCCAGCAGCCCCCTAGCGGGAGGGCCCCCAGAGACCCAGTACTTC. Translating it yields CASSPLAGGPPETQYF. The V call is TRBV7-3, the J call TRBJ2-5, with TRBD2 matching over 12 bases. The CDR3 contains 16 residues. The germline V gene has CDR1 SGHTA and CDR2 FQGTGA. The V gene end was trimmed by 5 bases and the J gene end by 4 bases; junction bases not matched to a gene: 8.